This TCR beta chain is drawn from a study of cytomegalovirus exposure and HLA in healthy donors. Study-wide findings and caveats: Productive rates of about 90% or about 30% were seen for most TCR beta V segments in an earlier analysis. It was taken for granted in presence/absence analyses that sequencing depth across donors was roughly uniform. The study flagged some 170 TCR beta chains as cytomegalovirus-associated. Rare TCR sequences predominated, though certain public TCRs were found in many donors.

As concerns this clone: As yet, its antigen is unknown. Other DNA sequences from this sample encode an identical CDR3 as well.

Primers for the PCR totalled 60 Vbeta and 13 Jbeta. Produced via immunoSEQ multiplex PCR; TCRdb's table is partial and in-frame only. The data contain roughly 100,000 clones, 76% of them seen just once; the ten biggest clones take up 10% to 13%. The CDR3 is 11 amino acids. V dropped 5 bases and J dropped 5 bases, with 7 bases sitting between them. Germline V gene sequence: CDR1 SGDLS, CDR2 YYNGEE. The sample taken for sequencing was PBMCs. The sequence was obtained from a woman between 18 and 29 years old in good health and CMV-seropositive. The V and J genes are TRBV9 and TRBJ2-5, with D perhaps TRBD1 (5 bases). The DNA for the CDR3 is TGTGCCAGCAGTGCAGGGGAGACCCAGTACTTC. It translates to CASSAGETQYF.